Following are 21 T cell receptor beta chains from one sample sequenced in a study of blood T cell repertoires in COVID-19. Assay: immunoSEQ multiplex PCR; the TCRdb copy retains only in-frame clones and omits some. The sample includes around 100,000 clones, roughly nine tenths seen only once; the top ten take roughly 7.4%. Sequenced input: peripheral blood. Every receptor here comes from a young man in a cohort sampled during active COVID-19.

V gene TRBV23-1 combines with J gene TRBJ1-1, with TRBD1 matching over 10 bases. TRBV23-1 is assigned to the ORF class and has an uncertain function. The CDR3 extends over 16 amino acids. V dropped 7 bases and J dropped 5; count of bases not matched to a gene: 13. CDR3 bases: TGCGCCAGCACCGCCGGGGGGGGACAGGGGAGAACTGAAGCTTTCTTT. Translated, it gives CASTAGGGQGRTEAFF.

The CDR3 coding sequence is TGTGCCAGCAGCCCGGCGGGACAGAACTACGAGCAGTACTTC. It codes for CASSPAGQNYEQYF. The chain uses TRBV4-2 and TRBJ2-7; D possibly corresponds to TRBD1 (7 bases). From germline, CDR1 is LGHNA and CDR2 YNFKEQ. V was shortened by 4 bases and J by 3 bases, with 13 bases between the two germline ends. This CDR3 spans 14 amino acids.

V usage is TRBV7-2 and J usage is TRBJ1-2, with TRBD1 as a possible D gene (6 bases). Trimming stripped 0 bases from V and 10 bases from J, with 18 bases between. The CDR3 covers 15 residues. The germline CDR1 and CDR2 sequences are SGHTA and FQGNSA. In nucleotides, the CDR3 is TGTGCCAGCAGCTTAGCAATCAGCGGCCAGGGGCCCTACACCTTC. This translates into CASSLAISGQGPYTF.

The J gene is TRBJ2-7, the V gene TRBV7-2, with TRBD1 matching over 11 bases. V trimming: 4 bases; J trimming: 2 bases; junction bases outside the gene matches: 7. Germline assignment: CDR1 SGHTA and CDR2 FQGNSA. This CDR3 comprises 16 residues. DNA for the CDR3: TGTGCCAGCAGCTCCGCCGGGACAGGGGGGGCCTACGAGCAGTACTTC. Translating it yields CASSSAGTGGAYEQYF.

The V gene is TRBV30, the J gene TRBJ1-3; D possibly corresponds to TRBD1 (6 bases). Germline CDR1 reads GTSNPN; CDR2 reads SVGIG (reference sequence). The CDR3 spans 13 residues. The V and J ends lost 6 bases and 3 bases respectively, with 12 bases between them. The CDR3 DNA reads as TGTGCCTGCGACAGGACTAGTGGAAACACCATATATTTT. This encodes CACDRTSGNTIYF.

The CDR3 loop is CATSDSQEYQETQYF. DNA for the CDR3: TGTGCCACCAGTGATTCCCAGGAATACCAAGAGACCCAGTACTTC. V usage is TRBV24-1 and J usage is TRBJ2-5; D gene ambiguous. V lost 2 bases to trimming and J lost 0 bases, with 9 bases between them. The CDR3 extends over 15 amino acids. The germline V gene has CDR1 KGHDR and CDR2 SFDVKD.

J is TRBJ1-5 and V is TRBV2; 8 nucleotides line up with TRBD1. CDR3 length equals 14 residues. After removal of 7 bases from V and 6 bases from J, the junction contained 8 bases not matched to a gene. Germline V gene data show CDR1 as SNHLY and CDR2 as FYNNEI. Here the CDR3 DNA reads TGTGCCAGCAAACGGGCAGGGGGCCCTCAGCCCCAGCATTTT. It encodes CASKRAGGPQPQHF. Using reference TRBV2 and TRBJ1-5 for the parts outside the CDR3, the full variable domain is EPEVTQTPSHQVTQMGQEVILRCVPISNHLYFYWYRQILGQKVEFLVSFYNNEISEKSEIFDDQFSVERPDGSNFTLKIRSTKLEDSAMYFCASKRAGGPQPQHFGDGTRLSIL.

CDR3 residues: CASRTETQGVAYEQYF. In DNA, the CDR3 is TGCGCCAGCAGAACCGAAACACAGGGGGTAGCCTACGAGCAGTACTTC. The chain links TRBV4-1 to TRBJ2-7; 8 bases align to TRBD1. The trim removed 6 bases at V and 2 bases at J, leaving 12 bases unmatched. The CDR3 spans 16 residues. Germline V CDR1 and CDR2: MGHRA, YSYEKL.

This chain connects TRBV18 to TRBJ2-1, with TRBD2 identical over 8 bases. The germline CDR1 and CDR2 sequences are KGHSH and LQKENI. V was pared by 0 bases and J by 7 bases, with 8 bases of the junction left unmatched. This CDR3 region has 16 residues. CDR3 nucleotides: TGTGCCAGCTCACCACCGGCGGGGGGCCGAGGAAATGAGCAGTTCTTC. Amino acid sequence: CASSPPAGGRGNEQFF.

This chain joins TRBV20-1 and TRBJ1-5, with 7 bases fitting TRBD1. After removal of 3 bases from V and 5 bases from J, the junction contained 4 bases not matched to a gene. CDR1 is DFQATT and CDR2 is SNEGSKA in the germline V gene (reference sequence). The CDR3 contains 13 residues. CDR3 region: CSASSQGDQPQHF. The CDR3 coding sequence is TGCAGTGCTAGTAGCCAGGGGGATCAGCCCCAGCATTTT.

The rearrangement links TRBV18 to TRBJ1-1; D is ambiguous. The germline V gene has CDR1 KGHSH and CDR2 LQKENI. V shed 2 bases and J shed 1 base, with 14 bases lying between them. This CDR3 contains 16 residues. CDR3 bases: TGTGCCAGCTCACCATTGAGCCAAGTCACGAACACTGAAGCTTTCTTT. Its translation is CASSPLSQVTNTEAFF. The variable domain in full, with the rest retrieved from reference TRBV18 and TRBJ1-1, is NAGVMQNPRHLVRRRGQEARLRCSPMKGHSHVYWYRQLPEEGLKFMVYLQKENIIDESGMPKERFSAEFPKEGPSILRIQQVVRGDSAAYFCASSPLSQVTNTEAFFGQGTRLTVV.

The genes are TRBV29-1 and TRBJ1-2; no definite D call. The V and J ends lost 5 bases and 0 bases respectively, with 4 bases between them. CDR1 is SQVTM, CDR2 ANQGSEA, per germline. The CDR3 sequence is 11 residues long. For the CDR3, the DNA is TGCAGCGTTCCCTCTAACTATGGCTACACCTTC. Protein: CSVPSNYGYTF.

This chain uses TRBV4-1 with TRBJ1-6; 7 bases agree with TRBD1. Germline values: CDR1 MGHRA, CDR2 YSYEKL. This CDR3 comprises 14 residues. The J segment lost 8 bases and the V segment lost 2 bases, leaving 3 bases of the junction unmatched. In DNA, the CDR3 is TGCGCCAGCAGCCAACGGCAGGGGGATTCACCCCTCCACTTT. It translates to CASSQRQGDSPLHF.

The rearrangement links TRBV6-2 or TRBV6-3 to TRBJ1-3; 8 bases agree with TRBD1. Germline values: CDR1 MNHEY, CDR2 SVGEGT. This CDR3 has 15 residues. V shed 6 bases and J 2 bases; nucleotides not matched to a gene: 6. CDR3 protein: CASSRTGITGNTIYF. CDR3 nucleotides: TGTGCCAGCAGCCGGACAGGGATTACTGGAAACACCATATATTTT.

The chain joins TRBV3-1 (or the pseudogene TRBV3-2) to TRBJ2-3; D is perhaps TRBD2 (6 bases). CDR1 and CDR2 from the germline V gene are LGHDT and YNNKEL (reference sequence). V was cut by 2 bases and J by 2 bases, with 14 bases left in between. There are 16 residues in the CDR3. This chain's CDR3 is CASSQQKRATTDTQYF. The DNA for the CDR3 is TGTGCCAGCAGCCAACAAAAGCGGGCAACCACAGATACGCAGTATTTT.

The J gene is TRBJ2-5, the V gene TRBV19, with 7 bases that match TRBD1. Trimming took 0 bases from V and 5 from J; bases not matched to a gene: 3. Germline V gene sequence: CDR1 LNHDA, CDR2 SQIVND (reference sequence). The CDR3 consists of 14 residues. The CDR3, as DNA: TGTGCCAGTAGTATAGATCGCAGGGGGGAGACCCAGTACTTC. Translated: CASSIDRRGETQYF.

The V gene is TRBV5-8, the J gene TRBJ2-2; D gene uncertain. The germline CDR1 and CDR2 sequences are SGHTS and YDEGEE. V lost 0 bases and J lost 2, with 5 bases in between. The CDR3 is 14 amino acids. CDR3 DNA: TGTGCCAGCAGCTTGGGACAAAACACCGGGGAGCTGTTTTTT. It translates to CASSLGQNTGELFF.

The rearrangement uses TRBV27 and TRBJ2-2; TRBD1 matches at 8 bases. The CDR3 loop spans 15 amino acids. After removal of 5 bases from V and 6 bases from J, the junction contained 8 bases not matched to a gene. Per germline, CDR1 MNHEY and CDR2 SMNVEV (reference sequence). The CDR3 DNA follows: TGTGCCAGCAGTCCCAGGGGGCCTCTTCCCGGGGAGCTGTTTTTT. As protein: CASSPRGPLPGELFF.

The chain couples TRBV5-6 to TRBJ2-7, with TRBD1 matching 10 bases. With V trimmed by 4 bases and J by 1 base, 14 bases remained unmatched. The CDR3 covers 18 residues. The germline gives CDR1 SGHDT, CDR2 YYEEEE. The CDR3 sequence: CASSLGRRGQGFSYEQYF. DNA for the CDR3: TGTGCCAGCAGCCTGGGCCGCCGGGGACAGGGGTTTTCCTACGAGCAGTACTTC.

The V call is TRBV5-6, the J call TRBJ2-6, with TRBD1 as a possible D gene (5 bases). The CDR3 runs 17 residues. Per germline, CDR1 SGHDT and CDR2 YYEEEE. The V gene lost 4 bases and the J gene lost 1 base, with 15 bases spanning the gap. CDR3 protein: CASSPRVVASGANVLTF. The CDR3 DNA reads TGTGCCAGCAGCCCCAGGGTAGTGGCGTCTGGGGCCAACGTCCTGACTTTC.

The V and J genes are TRBV28 and TRBJ2-2; possibly TRBD1 for D (5 bases). The ends were cut back, 6 bases at V and 2 bases at J, with 13 bases in the middle. The CDR3 extends over 15 amino acids. Germline assignment: CDR1 MDHEN and CDR2 SYDVKM. The CDR3 reads CASRPTDENTGELFF. The CDR3 DNA reads TGTGCCAGCAGACCGACAGACGAAAACACCGGGGAGCTGTTTTTT.